The 6 T cell receptor beta chains reported below all come from one sample, sequenced in a study of cytomegalovirus exposure and HLA in healthy donors (TCRdb year 2017). The library was generated by the immunoSEQ multiplex PCR assay. A mixture of 60 forward primers for TCR Vbeta segments and 13 reverse primers for TCR Jbeta segments was used in the multiplex PCR. TCRdb obtained this table from immuneACCESS and retained in-frame rearrangements with V and J assigned. These tables miss some clones; where compared with another copy, unresolved V genes account for less than half of the shortfall, and the remainder is unexplained. The sample table lists some 130,000 clones, roughly 71% of them with a count of one. About 6.4% of the sample goes to the ten largest clones. The sequenced material came from PBMCs. Receptors originate from a man aged 25 to 40 in good health and CMV-seronegative.

The chain carries TRBV6-6 and TRBJ2-1; D is ambiguous. The CDR3 is 14 amino acids. Trimming shortened V by 2 bases and J by 4 bases, and 9 bases separated the two germline ends. CDR1 is MNHNY and CDR2 is SVGAGI in the germline V gene (reference sequence). This CDR3 is CASSYRSSYNEQFF. DNA of the CDR3: TGTGCCAGCAGTTACCGGAGCAGTTACAATGAGCAGTTCTTC.

The chain joins TRBV18 to TRBJ1-1; D perhaps matches TRBD1 (6 bases). This CDR3 spans 12 amino acids. From germline, CDR1 is KGHSH and CDR2 LQKENI. Between the trimmed V and J ends, which lost 1 base and 6 bases, there was a span of 6 bases. This CDR3 is CASSPQGAEAFF. CDR3 sequence (DNA): TGTGCCAGCTCACCACAGGGGGCTGAAGCTTTCTTT. Combining the CDR3 with reference TRBV18 and TRBJ1-1 gives the whole variable domain NAGVMQNPRHLVRRRGQEARLRCSPMKGHSHVYWYRQLPEEGLKFMVYLQKENIIDESGMPKERFSAEFPKEGPSILRIQQVVRGDSAAYFCASSPQGAEAFFGQGTRLTVV.

The CDR3 nucleotides are TGTGCCAGCGGAAGAACAGGAGATCAGCCCCAGCATTTT. Its translation is CASGRTGDQPQHF. This chain uses TRBV2 with TRBJ1-5, with D maybe TRBD1 (5 bases). Germline CDR1 SNHLY, CDR2 FYNNEI. V lost 8 bases and J 5 bases, leaving 13 bases between the germline ends. CDR3 length equals 13 residues. Using reference TRBV2 and TRBJ1-5 for the parts outside the CDR3, the full variable domain is EPEVTQTPSHQVTQMGQEVILRCVPISNHLYFYWYRQILGQKVEFLVSFYNNEISEKSEIFDDQFSVERPDGSNFTLKIRSTKLEDSAMYFCASGRTGDQPQHFGDGTRLSIL.

This clone has just one count. V and J are TRBV7-3 and TRBJ1-2, with D possibly TRBD1 on 6 matching bases. CDR3 length: 15 residues. Looked up from germline, CDR1 is SGHTA and CDR2 is FQGTGA. V was shortened by 4 bases and J by 0 bases, with 12 bases between the two germline ends. In nucleotides, the CDR3 is TGTGCCAGCAGCTCCACAGGGATGGCTAACTATGGCTACACCTTC. As protein: CASSSTGMANYGYTF.

This chain joins TRBV18 and TRBJ2-7; TRBD2 matches 12 bases. V lost 3 bases to trimming and J lost 3 bases; unmatched junction nucleotides: 6. Germline-derived CDR1 and CDR2 are KGHSH and LQKENI. CDR3 length equals 16 residues. The CDR3 spells CASSPPGLAGSYEQYF. The CDR3 DNA follows: TGTGCCAGCTCACCCCCCGGACTAGCGGGAAGCTACGAGCAGTACTTC. Combining the CDR3 with reference TRBV18 and TRBJ2-7 gives the whole variable domain NAGVMQNPRHLVRRRGQEARLRCSPMKGHSHVYWYRQLPEEGLKFMVYLQKENIIDESGMPKERFSAEFPKEGPSILRIQQVVRGDSAAYFCASSPPGLAGSYEQYFGPGTRLTVT.

The CDR3 DNA follows: TGCGCCAGCAGCCAGGGACAGGGGACCCTCCCTGATGGCTACACCTTC. Translation: CASSQGQGTLPDGYTF. The rearrangement uses TRBV4-1 and TRBJ1-2; 10 positions match TRBD1. Trimming at V came to 3 bases and at J to 6 bases, leaving 10 bases not matched to a gene. This CDR3 has 16 residues. From germline, CDR1 is MGHRA and CDR2 YSYEKL.